This paragraph covers one T cell receptor beta chain sequence. Its cognate antigen is unknown. This sample is drawn from a study of OX40 agonist ivuxolimab in advanced cancers. Points from the study as a whole: Several nonresponders also turned out to have low normalized T-cell clonal expansion. Researchers report that CD8+ T cells had, on average, more expanded clones than CD4+.

Assay: immunoSEQ multiplex PCR; the TCRdb copy retains only in-frame clones and omits some. The sample has fewer than 120,000 clones; approximately 89% are singletons. The origin of this receptor is an adult with an advanced solid tumor such as melanoma, head and neck, liver or kidney cancer. The input for sequencing was CD4+ or CD8+ T cells sorted from blood, taken in a trial of the OX40 agonist ivuxolimab.

The CDR3 coding sequence is TGTGCCAGCAGCTTAAGCGAATTTGAATCGGCGAACGAGCAGTACTTC. Translation: CASSLSEFESANEQYF. The J gene is TRBJ2-7, the V gene TRBV7-9, with D hard to call. CDR3 size: 16 residues. The V and J ends lost 2 bases and 5 bases respectively, with 19 bases between them. Germline lookup yields CDR1 SEHNR and CDR2 FQNEAQ (reference sequence).